This T cell receptor beta chain was captured by sequencing in a study of cytomegalovirus exposure and HLA in healthy donors. CDR1 and CDR2 (germline): SGHTA, FQGNSA. This CDR3 contains 14 residues. V lost 1 base and J lost 6, with 10 bases in between. Assay used: immunoSEQ multiplex PCR; TCRdb lists only in-frame clones, some missing. The repertoire has 190,000 or so clones, 80% to 90% of them found once; the top ten carry roughly an eighth. The chain joins TRBV7-2 to TRBJ2-1; D ambiguous. The origin of this receptor is a woman aged 30 to 39 in good health and CMV-seropositive. The sample comprised PBMCs. DNA for the CDR3: TGTGCCAGCAGCTTAGAAATCTTCAGCAATGAGCAGTTCTTC. Amino acids: CASSLEIFSNEQFF. Drawing the rest from reference TRBV7-2 and TRBJ2-1, the complete variable domain is GAGVSQSPSNKVTEKGKDVELRCDPISGHTALYWYRQSLGQGLEFLIYFQGNSAPDKSGLPSDRFSAERTGGSVSTLTIQRTQQEDSAVYLCASSLEIFSNEQFFGPGTRLTVL.